This TCR beta chain originates from a study of blood T cell repertoires in COVID-19. The CDR3 runs 15 residues. The V end was cut by 3 bases, the J end by 1 base, with 10 bases between. Germline V gene lookup returns CDR1 SEHNR and CDR2 FQNEAQ (reference sequence). The table came from immunoSEQ multiplex PCR; TCRdb's copy has only in-frame clones and leaves some out. The data hold more than 95,000 clones, with around 86% observed a single time. J is TRBJ2-1 and V is TRBV7-9; D is unresolved. The sample taken for sequencing was peripheral blood. The source is an elderly man with active or convalescent COVID-19. The chain's CDR3 is CASSFYKTSYNEQFF. CDR3 DNA: TGTGCCAGCAGCTTTTACAAGACATCCTACAATGAGCAGTTCTTC.